These T cell receptor beta chains were read from a single sample in a study of regulatory T cells in long-lasting Graves disease. Using its own MiXCR run on the multiplex PCR reads, TCRdb lists one record per CDR3 protein. The table records a few hundred thousand distinct CDR3 sequences, roughly 24% of them present only once. Here the sequenced sample was peripheral blood mononuclear cells (PBMCs), taken when the disease was refractory, from a patient treated with antithyroid drugs. The receptors derive from a woman aged 40-49 years with Graves disease. Both conserved end residues are part of each CDR3. A D gene is named only where the DNA matches it firmly. Clone size is not always given. Where it is, it says once, few, many or a class for expanded clones.

d_gene: .; abundance: many; j_gene: TRBJ2-7; v_gene: TRBV2; CDR3aa: CASSETGGLSYEQYF; CDR3nt: TGTGCCAGCAGCGAGACCGGAGGGCTCAGCTACGAGCAGTACTTC
d_gene: TRBD1; abundance: many; j_gene: TRBJ2-5; v_gene: TRBV7-2; CDR3aa: CASSSNPGQGAETQYF; CDR3nt: TGTGCCAGCAGTTCAAATCCGGGACAGGGGGCGGAGACCCAGTACTTC
d_gene: TRBD1; abundance: .; j_gene: TRBJ1-2; v_gene: TRBV2; CDR3aa: CASSESWGQRNGYTF; CDR3nt: TGTGCCAGCAGTGAGAGTTGGGGACAGAGGAATGGCTACACCTTC
d_gene: TRBD1; abundance: many; j_gene: TRBJ1-2; v_gene: TRBV27; CDR3aa: CASSLTGVGGYTF; CDR3nt: TGTGCCAGCAGTTTGACAGGGGTCGGTGGCTACACCTTC
d_gene: TRBD2; abundance: few; j_gene: TRBJ2-7; v_gene: TRBV5-6; CDR3aa: CASSLLPGLAGGALAYEQYF; CDR3nt: TGTGCCAGCAGTTTACTCCCGGGACTAGCGGGAGGAGCTCTAGCCTACGAGCAGTACTTC
d_gene: .; abundance: .; j_gene: TRBJ2-2; v_gene: TRBV27; CDR3aa: CASSSPGRGTGELFF; CDR3nt: TGTGCCAGCAGTTCGCCCGGGCGGGGCACCGGGGAGCTGTTTTTT
d_gene: .; abundance: .; j_gene: TRBJ1-2; v_gene: TRBV7-3; CDR3aa: CASSLSDPPGAYGYTF; CDR3nt: TGTGCCAGCAGCTTAAGCGACCCTCCGGGGGCCTATGGCTACACCTTC
d_gene: .; abundance: few; j_gene: TRBJ2-7; v_gene: TRBV6-1; CDR3aa: CASSRGPTRGTQF; CDR3nt: TGTGCCAGCAGCCGGGGGCCTACTAGAGGAACCCAGTTC
d_gene: .; abundance: many; j_gene: TRBJ2-7; v_gene: TRBV10-1; CDR3aa: CASSESVGVYEQYF; CDR3nt: TGCGCCAGCAGTGAGTCAGTAGGGGTCTACGAGCAGTACTTC
d_gene: .; abundance: .; j_gene: TRBJ2-2; v_gene: TRBV28; CDR3aa: CASNGRYGSGELFF; CDR3nt: TGTGCCAGCAACGGTAGATATGGATCCGGGGAGCTGTTTTTT
d_gene: TRBD1; abundance: many; j_gene: TRBJ1-5; v_gene: TRBV6-1; CDR3aa: CASSRDRGGNQPQHF; CDR3nt: TGTGCCAGCAGTCGGGACAGGGGAGGCAATCAGCCCCAGCATTTT
d_gene: .; abundance: many; j_gene: TRBJ2-5; v_gene: TRBV11-3; CDR3aa: CASSLTQGQTQYF; CDR3nt: TGTGCCAGCAGCTTAACCCAAGGTCAGACCCAGTACTTC